These 27 T cell receptor beta chains share one sample of origin, sequenced in a study of CD8 T cells in Susac syndrome. Reverse transcription used about 0.45 to 1 ug RNA and random hexamers. TCRdb called the immunoSEQ multiplex PCR reads again in MiXCR, with one record for every CDR3 protein. Seen here are under 70,000 distinct CDR3 sequences, 95% observed once, and the top ten hold less than 0.8%. The specimen was CD8+ T cells from PBMCs. Receptors were obtained from a human donor with Susac syndrome.

The chain combines TRBV20-1 with TRBJ2-1; TRBD1 matches at 8 bases. Germline CDR1 reads DFQATT; CDR2 reads SNEGSKA (reference sequence). With V trimmed by 5 bases and J by 3 bases, 12 bases remained unmatched. The CDR3 length is 16 residues. In DNA form, the CDR3 reads TGCAGTGCTGAGGCCGCGTCGGGACAGGTCTACAATGAGCAGTTCTTC. This encodes CSAEAASGQVYNEQFF.

This clonotype was detected once. The V call is TRBV6-2 or TRBV6-3, the J call TRBJ2-3; D possibly corresponds to TRBD2 (6 bases). Germline assignment: CDR1 MNHEY and CDR2 SVGEGT. The length of the CDR3 is 14 residues. Trimming stripped 4 bases from V and 6 bases from J, with 14 bases between. The CDR3: CASSSPGEADTQYF. The CDR3 region has the DNA TGTGCCAGCAGTTCCCCCGGGGAGGCGGATACGCAGTATTTT.

The V and J genes are TRBV12-3 or TRBV12-4 and TRBJ1-2, with 7 nucleotides matching TRBD1. The CDR3 sequence is 13 residues long. The J segment lost 4 bases and the V segment lost 5 bases, leaving 4 bases of the junction unmatched. The CDR3, as DNA: TGTGCCAGCAGTCCGGCAGGGGGCTATGGCTACACCTTC. Translation: CASSPAGGYGYTF.

V gene TRBV27 combines with J gene TRBJ2-1, with a weak D call TRBD2 (5 bases). Looked up from germline, CDR1 is MNHEY and CDR2 is SMNVEV (reference sequence). V lost 6 bases to trimming and J lost 11 bases, with 14 bases between them. The CDR3 is 12 residues long. The CDR3 coding sequence is TGTGCCAGCAGGAGAGGGTTGATGCAGCAGTTCTTC. Translated, it gives CASRRGLMQQFF.

The CDR3 loop is CASSLWDGGPPQYF. The CDR3 bases are TGTGCCAGCAGTTTATGGGACGGGGGGCCCCCTCAGTATTTT. The V and J genes are TRBV27 and TRBJ2-3; TRBD2 is a possible D gene (7 bases). There are 14 residues in the CDR3. Germline CDR1 is MNHEY and CDR2 is SMNVEV (reference sequence). Trimming shortened V by 1 base and J by 12 bases, and 17 bases separated the two germline ends.

This chain uses TRBV20-1 with TRBJ2-3; no clear D. The CDR3 is 15 amino acids. Germline-derived CDR1 and CDR2 are DFQATT and SNEGSKA (reference sequence). V lost 0 bases to trimming and J lost 0 bases, with 10 bases between them. Here the CDR3 DNA reads TGCAGTGCTAGAGATGAGCCCTCTAGCACAGATACGCAGTATTTT. Amino acid sequence: CSARDEPSSTDTQYF.

The chain joins TRBV14 to TRBJ1-1; 7 bases agree with TRBD1. Germline loops: CDR1 SGHDN, CDR2 FVKESK. There are 13 residues in the CDR3. The trim removed 1 base at V and 8 bases at J, leaving 4 bases unmatched. The CDR3 coding sequence is TGTGCCAGCAGCCAAGTCGGGACAGTAGAAGCTTTCTTT. This encodes CASSQVGTVEAFF.

V gene TRBV28 combines with J gene TRBJ2-2, with unresolved D. The V gene lost 2 bases and the J gene lost 4 bases, with 2 bases spanning the gap. The CDR3 totals 12 residues. Germline CDR1 reads MDHEN; CDR2 reads SYDVKM. CDR3 in amino acids: CASSLPTGELFF. CDR3 DNA sequence: TGTGCCAGCAGTTTACCCACCGGGGAGCTGTTTTTT.

The genes are TRBV9 and TRBJ2-3; 8 bases agree with TRBD2. V trimming: 1 base; J trimming: 5 bases; junction bases outside the gene matches: 3. This CDR3 has 14 residues. Germline values: CDR1 SGDLS, CDR2 YYNGEE. The DNA for the CDR3 is TGTGCCAGCAGCGTAAGCGGGGGCTTAGATACGCAGTATTTT. Translating it yields CASSVSGGLDTQYF.

The chain joins TRBV30 to TRBJ1-2; the D is unclear. V lost 4 bases and J 8 bases, leaving 17 bases between the germline ends. CDR1 is GTSNPN, CDR2 SVGIG, per germline (reference sequence). The CDR3 runs to 13 residues. Written as DNA, the CDR3 is TGTGCCTGGAACGTAGTCCAACAAGGGGGCTACACCTTC. It codes for CAWNVVQQGGYTF.

The V and J genes are TRBV4-1 and TRBJ1-5; D ambiguous. The CDR3 has 12 amino acids. The germline V and J ends were trimmed by 2 bases and 4 bases, with 3 bases remaining between them. The germline CDR1 and CDR2 sequences are MGHRA and YSYEKL. The CDR3 loop reads CASSQPNQPQHF. The CDR3 DNA is TGCGCCAGCAGCCAACCTAATCAGCCCCAGCATTTT.

V is TRBV12-3 or TRBV12-4 and J is TRBJ2-1; D perhaps matches TRBD1 (6 bases). There are 18 residues in the CDR3. Between the trimmed V and J ends, which lost 5 bases and 4 bases, there was a span of 24 bases. The CDR3 here is CASSQPPRAGQRYNEQFF. For the CDR3, the DNA is TGTGCCAGCAGTCAACCCCCTCGTGCCGGACAGAGGTACAATGAGCAGTTCTTC.

The chain has TRBV29-1 and TRBJ1-2, with D unresolved. In germline, CDR1 is SQVTM, CDR2 ANQGSEA. There are 12 residues in the CDR3. Trimming cost V 5 bases and J 6 bases, with 13 bases left between them. DNA of the CDR3: TGCAGCGTTCGTCTGGTTTGGGATGGCTACACCTTC. It specifies CSVRLVWDGYTF.

The chain couples TRBV2 to TRBJ1-2; no clear D gene. Trimming pared 0 bases from V and 8 bases from J, leaving 19 bases between. CDR3 length: 16 amino acids. Germline V CDR1 and CDR2: SNHLY, FYNNEI. The CDR3: CASSEALRSRVGGYTF. The CDR3 DNA reads TGTGCCAGCAGTGAAGCGCTGAGGTCGAGGGTTGGCGGCTACACCTTC.

The chain has TRBV6-2 or TRBV6-3 and TRBJ2-1; D unresolved. The CDR3 has 12 residues. Trimming removed 5 bases from V and 6 bases from J, with 8 bases in between. Germline V CDR1 and CDR2: MNHEY, SVGEGT. As DNA, the CDR3 is TGTGCCAGCAGTCCGACCCCCAATGAGCAGTTCTTC. It is translated as CASSPTPNEQFF.

This chain uses TRBV4-1 with TRBJ2-7; no reliable D call. V dropped 0 bases and J dropped 3 bases, with 12 bases sitting between them. Looked up from germline, CDR1 is MGHRA and CDR2 is YSYEKL. CDR3 length: 15 amino acids. CDR3: CASSQDDPAYYEQYF. Written as DNA, the CDR3 is TGCGCCAGCAGCCAAGACGACCCAGCTTACTACGAGCAGTACTTC.

The rearrangement links TRBV19 to TRBJ1-5; D gene unclear. CDR1 is LNHDA and CDR2 is SQIVND in the germline V gene (reference sequence). Trimming cost V 7 bases and J 2 bases, with 12 bases left between them. The CDR3 is 14 amino acids. This chain's CDR3 is CASTPATGNQPQHF. As DNA, the CDR3 is TGTGCCAGTACCCCCGCAACGGGCAATCAGCCCCAGCATTTT. Together with reference TRBV19 and TRBJ1-5, the CDR3 gives the full variable domain: DGGITQSPKYLFRKEGQNVTLSCEQNLNHDAMYWYRQDPGQGLRLIYYSQIVNDFQKGDIAEGYSVSREKKESFPLTVTSAQKNPTAFYLCASTPATGNQPQHFGDGTRLSIL.

The chain carries TRBV3-1 and TRBJ1-1, with a weak D call TRBD1 (5 bases). The length of the CDR3 is 15 residues. V was cut by 4 bases and J by 5 bases, with 17 bases left in between. CDR1 LGHDT and CDR2 YNNKEL come from the germline V gene (reference sequence). CDR3 protein: CASSLERGRGTEAFF. The CDR3 region has the DNA TGTGCCAGCAGCCTTGAAAGGGGCCGAGGGACTGAAGCTTTCTTT.

The chain employs TRBV12-3 or TRBV12-4 and TRBJ2-1; no clear D. The V end was cut by 6 bases, the J end by 15 bases, with 15 bases between. The length of the CDR3 is 11 residues. The CDR3 DNA reads TGTGCCAGCAGGTCCGAGACACGAGGGTTCTTC. Its translation: CASRSETRGFF.

This rearrangement joins TRBV5-1 to TRBJ1-1; maybe TRBD1 (5 bases). Germline V gene sequence: CDR1 SGHRS, CDR2 YFSETQ. V lost 0 bases, J lost 7 bases, and 16 bases lay in between. The CDR3 length is 15 residues. CDR3 DNA: TGCGCCAGCAGCTTGGACGGCGGGGAGGGGAGTGAAGCTTTCTTT. This sequence encodes CASSLDGGEGSEAFF.

J is TRBJ2-5 and V is TRBV9, with no clear D. Trimming took off 7 bases at V and 4 bases at J, with 2 bases between the two ends. CDR3 size: 9 residues. Germline V lookup: CDR1 SGDLS, CDR2 YYNGEE. In DNA, the CDR3 is TGTGCCAGCGGAGAGACCCAGTACTTC. Its translation is CASGETQYF.

The chain joins TRBV3-1 to TRBJ1-1, with D possibly TRBD1 on 5 matching bases. Trimming removed 3 bases at V and 7 bases at J, with 9 bases between. The CDR3 runs to 12 residues. The germline CDR1 and CDR2 sequences are LGHDT and YNNKEL (reference sequence). CDR3 bases: TGTGCCAGCAGCCAGGGGCCCGGTGAAGCTTTCTTT. This translates into CASSQGPGEAFF.

The V gene is TRBV5-4, the J gene TRBJ1-1; no clear D. The CDR3 has 15 amino acids. CDR1 SGHNT and CDR2 YYREEE come from the germline V gene (reference sequence). Trimming removed 0 bases from V and 1 base from J, with 10 bases in between. The CDR3 DNA reads as TGTGCCAGCAGCTTGGTCCCCGGATGGAACACTGAAGCTTTCTTT. Its protein is CASSLVPGWNTEAFF.

The V and J genes are TRBV9 and TRBJ2-3; maybe TRBD2 (5 bases). There are 15 residues in the CDR3. Germline CDR1 and CDR2: SGDLS and YYNGEE. V gave up 3 bases and J gave up 0 bases, with 11 bases separating them. CDR3 DNA: TGTGCCAGCAGCGAGACGGGGAGTAGCACAGATACGCAGTATTTT. Protein: CASSETGSSTDTQYF.

The chain links TRBV30 to TRBJ2-7; the match to TRBD2 covers 7 bases. CDR1 and CDR2 (germline): GTSNPN, SVGIG (reference sequence). CDR3 length: 16 residues. V was clipped by 8 bases and J by 5 bases; unmatched bases: 21. CDR3 sequence (DNA): TGTGCCGGACGGCGGGGGTCAGGCTACCCTCCTAACGAGCAGTACTTC. Encoded protein: CAGRRGSGYPPNEQYF.

The chain uses TRBV12-3 or TRBV12-4 and TRBJ1-5; 7 nucleotides agree with TRBD1. Trimming at V came to 5 bases and at J to 10 bases, leaving 5 bases not matched to a gene. This CDR3 comprises 12 residues. CDR3 sequence: CASSVYRGPQHF. DNA of the CDR3: TGTGCCAGCAGTGTCTACAGGGGTCCCCAGCATTTT.

The V call is TRBV12-3 or TRBV12-4, the J call TRBJ1-2, with D hard to call. CDR3 size: 12 residues. The V end was cut by 6 bases, the J end by 4 bases, with 9 bases between. The CDR3 here is CASREDIYGYTF. The CDR3 DNA sequence: TGTGCCAGCAGGGAAGACATCTATGGCTACACCTTC.